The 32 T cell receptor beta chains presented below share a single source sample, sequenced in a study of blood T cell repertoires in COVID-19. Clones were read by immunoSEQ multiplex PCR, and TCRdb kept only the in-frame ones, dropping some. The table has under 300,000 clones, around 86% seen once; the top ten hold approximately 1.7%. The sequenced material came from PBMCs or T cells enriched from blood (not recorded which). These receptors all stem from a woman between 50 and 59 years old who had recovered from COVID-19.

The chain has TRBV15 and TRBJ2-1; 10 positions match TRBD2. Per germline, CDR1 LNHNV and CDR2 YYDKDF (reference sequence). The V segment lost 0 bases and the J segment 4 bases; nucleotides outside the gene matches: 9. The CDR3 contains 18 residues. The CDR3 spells CATSRDLSGTSVYNEQFF. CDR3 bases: TGTGCCACCAGCAGAGATCTATCTGGGACTAGCGTTTACAATGAGCAGTTCTTC.

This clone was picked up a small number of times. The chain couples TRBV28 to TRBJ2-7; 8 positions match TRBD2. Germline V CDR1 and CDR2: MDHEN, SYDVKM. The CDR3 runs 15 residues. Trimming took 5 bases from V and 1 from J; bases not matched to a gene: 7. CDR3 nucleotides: TGTGCCAGCAGTCGAGCGGGAGAGGGATCCTACGAGCAGTACTTC. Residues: CASSRAGEGSYEQYF.

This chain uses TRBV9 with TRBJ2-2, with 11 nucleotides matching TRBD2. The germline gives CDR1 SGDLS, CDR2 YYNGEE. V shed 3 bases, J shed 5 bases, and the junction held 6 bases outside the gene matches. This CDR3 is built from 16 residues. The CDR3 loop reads CASSGRLAGRTGELFF. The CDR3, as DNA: TGTGCCAGCAGCGGACGACTAGCGGGGAGGACCGGGGAGCTGTTTTTT. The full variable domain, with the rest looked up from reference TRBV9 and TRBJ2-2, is DSGVTQTPKHLITATGQRVTLRCSPRSGDLSVYWYQQSLDQGLQFLIQYYNGEERAKGNILERFSAQQFPDLHSELNLSSLELGDSALYFCASSGRLAGRTGELFFGEGSRLTVL.

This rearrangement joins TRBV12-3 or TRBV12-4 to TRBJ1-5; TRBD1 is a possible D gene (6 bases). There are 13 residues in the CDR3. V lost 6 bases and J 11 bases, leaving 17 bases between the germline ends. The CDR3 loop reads CASRATPGQTQHF. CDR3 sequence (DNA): TGTGCCAGCAGGGCCACCCCTGGACAGACCCAGCATTTT.

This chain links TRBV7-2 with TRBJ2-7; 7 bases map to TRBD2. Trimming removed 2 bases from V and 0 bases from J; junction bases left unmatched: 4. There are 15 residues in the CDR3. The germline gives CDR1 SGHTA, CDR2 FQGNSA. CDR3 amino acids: CASSLSLAISYEQYF. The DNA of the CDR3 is TGTGCCAGCAGCTTATCACTAGCGATCTCCTACGAGCAGTACTTC.

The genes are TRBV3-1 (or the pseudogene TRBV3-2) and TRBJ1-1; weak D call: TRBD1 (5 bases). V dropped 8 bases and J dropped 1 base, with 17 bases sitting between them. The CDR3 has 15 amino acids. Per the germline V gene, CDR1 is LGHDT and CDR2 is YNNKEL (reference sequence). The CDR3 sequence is CASLLSGTKNTEAFF. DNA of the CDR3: TGTGCCAGCCTACTAAGCGGGACCAAGAACACTGAAGCTTTCTTT.

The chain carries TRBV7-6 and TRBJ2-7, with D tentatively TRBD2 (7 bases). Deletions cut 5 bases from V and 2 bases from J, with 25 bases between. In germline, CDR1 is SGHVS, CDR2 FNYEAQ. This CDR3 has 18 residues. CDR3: CASSPHPSVGGGAYEQYF. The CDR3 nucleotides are TGTGCCAGCAGCCCGCACCCTTCGGTAGGGGGGGGTGCCTACGAGCAGTACTTC. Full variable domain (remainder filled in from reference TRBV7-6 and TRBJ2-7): GAGVSQSPRYKVTKRGQDVALRCDPISGHVSLYWYRQALGQGPEFLTYFNYEAQQDKSGLPNDRFSAERPEGSISTLTIQRTEQRDSAMYRCASSPHPSVGGGAYEQYFGPGTRLTVT.

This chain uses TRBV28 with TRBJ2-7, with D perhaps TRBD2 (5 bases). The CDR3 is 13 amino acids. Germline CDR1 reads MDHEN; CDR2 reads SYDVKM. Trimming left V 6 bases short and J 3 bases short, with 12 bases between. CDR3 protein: CASSKSGGYEQYF. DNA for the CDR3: TGTGCCAGCAGCAAGTCAGGAGGCTACGAGCAGTACTTC.

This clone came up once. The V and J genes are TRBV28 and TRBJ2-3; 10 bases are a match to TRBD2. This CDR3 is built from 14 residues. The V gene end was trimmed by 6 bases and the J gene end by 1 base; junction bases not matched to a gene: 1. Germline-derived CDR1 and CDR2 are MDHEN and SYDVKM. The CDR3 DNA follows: TGTGCCAGCAGGGGGACTAGCGGCACAGATACGCAGTATTTT. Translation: CASRGTSGTDTQYF.

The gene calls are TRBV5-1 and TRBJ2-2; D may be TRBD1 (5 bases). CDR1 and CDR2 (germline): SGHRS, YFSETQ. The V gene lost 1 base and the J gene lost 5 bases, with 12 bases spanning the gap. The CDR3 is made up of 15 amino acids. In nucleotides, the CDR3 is TGCGCCAGCAGCTTGACGGCAGGGAAGACCGGGGAGCTGTTTTTT. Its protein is CASSLTAGKTGELFF.

Here the CDR3 reads CASSVGGTDTQYF. The CDR3 DNA follows: TGCGCCAGCAGTGTTGGAGGCACAGATACGCAGTATTTT. The genes are TRBV10-1 and TRBJ2-3; no clear D gene. Trimming pared 4 bases from V and 1 base from J, leaving 6 bases between. The germline V gene has CDR1 WNHNN and CDR2 SYGVQD (reference sequence). This CDR3 has 13 amino acids.

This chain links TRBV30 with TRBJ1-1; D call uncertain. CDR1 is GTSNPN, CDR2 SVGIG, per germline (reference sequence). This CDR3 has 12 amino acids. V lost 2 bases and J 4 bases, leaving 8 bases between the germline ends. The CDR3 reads CAWSPGSTEAFF. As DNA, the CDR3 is TGTGCCTGGAGTCCGGGTAGCACTGAAGCTTTCTTT.

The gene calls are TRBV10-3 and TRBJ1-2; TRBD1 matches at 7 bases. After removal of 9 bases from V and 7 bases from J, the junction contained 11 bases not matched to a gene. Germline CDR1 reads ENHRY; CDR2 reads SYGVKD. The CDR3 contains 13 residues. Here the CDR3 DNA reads TGTGCCATGGGGAAAGGGGGCGAGGGTGGCTACACCTTC. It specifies CAMGKGGEGGYTF.

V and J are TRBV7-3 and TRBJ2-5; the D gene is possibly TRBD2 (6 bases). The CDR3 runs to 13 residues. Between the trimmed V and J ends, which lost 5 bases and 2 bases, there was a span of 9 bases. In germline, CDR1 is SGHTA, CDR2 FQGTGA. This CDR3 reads CASSLGRQETQYF. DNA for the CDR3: TGTGCCAGCAGCCTCGGGAGACAAGAGACCCAGTACTTC. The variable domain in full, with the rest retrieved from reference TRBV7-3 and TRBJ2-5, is GAGVSQTPSNKVTEKGKYVELRCDPISGHTALYWYRQSLGQGPEFLIYFQGTGAADDSGLPNDRFFAVRPEGSVSTLKIQRTERGDSAVYLCASSLGRQETQYFGPGTRLLVL.

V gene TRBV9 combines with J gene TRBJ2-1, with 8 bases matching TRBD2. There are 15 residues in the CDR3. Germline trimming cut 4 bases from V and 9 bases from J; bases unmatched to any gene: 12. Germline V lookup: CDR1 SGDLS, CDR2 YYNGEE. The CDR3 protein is CASSSQTSVNGEQFF. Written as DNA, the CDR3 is TGTGCCAGCAGCTCTCAGACTAGCGTCAACGGTGAGCAGTTCTTC.

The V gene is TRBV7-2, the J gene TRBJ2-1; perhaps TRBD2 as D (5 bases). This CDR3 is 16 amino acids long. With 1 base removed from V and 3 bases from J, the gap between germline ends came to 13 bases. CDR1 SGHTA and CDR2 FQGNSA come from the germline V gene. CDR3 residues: CASSLDGGRIYNEQFF. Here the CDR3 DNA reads TGTGCCAGCAGCTTAGACGGCGGGCGAATCTACAATGAGCAGTTCTTC.

The CDR3 protein is CATSREPEGYTF. The DNA for the CDR3 is TGTGCCACCAGCAGGGAGCCAGAAGGCTACACCTTC. The V and J genes are TRBV15 and TRBJ1-2; D uncertain. The CDR3 contains 12 residues. V was shortened by 3 bases and J by 8 bases, with 10 bases between the two germline ends. Germline V gene data show CDR1 as LNHNV and CDR2 as YYDKDF (reference sequence).

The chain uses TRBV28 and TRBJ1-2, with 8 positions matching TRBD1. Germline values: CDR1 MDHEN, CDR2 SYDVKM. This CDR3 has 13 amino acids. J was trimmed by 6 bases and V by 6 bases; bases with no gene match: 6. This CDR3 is CASSYRTGNGYTF. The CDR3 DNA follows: TGTGCCAGCAGCTACCGGACAGGGAATGGCTACACCTTC.

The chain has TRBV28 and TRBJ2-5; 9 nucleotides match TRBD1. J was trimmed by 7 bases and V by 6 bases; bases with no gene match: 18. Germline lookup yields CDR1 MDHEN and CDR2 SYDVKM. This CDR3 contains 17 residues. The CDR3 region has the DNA TGTGCCAGCAGCTCCTCAGGAACAGGGGGCCGATCTGTGACCCAGTACTTC. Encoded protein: CASSSSGTGGRSVTQYF. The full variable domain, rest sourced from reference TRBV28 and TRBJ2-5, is DVKVTQSSRYLVKRTGEKVFLECVQDMDHENMFWYRQDPGLGLRLIYFSYDVKMKEKGDIPEGYSVSREKKERFSLILESASTNQTSMYLCASSSSGTGGRSVTQYFGPGTRLLVL.

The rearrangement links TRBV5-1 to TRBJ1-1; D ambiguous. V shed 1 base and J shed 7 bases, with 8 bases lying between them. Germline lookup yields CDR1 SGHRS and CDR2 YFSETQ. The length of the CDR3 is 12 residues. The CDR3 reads CASSLLGGEAFF. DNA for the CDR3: TGCGCCAGCAGCTTGCTCGGCGGTGAAGCTTTCTTT.

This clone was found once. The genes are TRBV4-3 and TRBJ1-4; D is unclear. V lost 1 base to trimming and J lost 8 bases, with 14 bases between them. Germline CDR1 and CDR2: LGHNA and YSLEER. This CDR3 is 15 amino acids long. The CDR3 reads CASSQGLSGEEKLFF. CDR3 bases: TGCGCCAGCAGCCAAGGTTTGTCTGGTGAGGAAAAACTGTTTTTT.

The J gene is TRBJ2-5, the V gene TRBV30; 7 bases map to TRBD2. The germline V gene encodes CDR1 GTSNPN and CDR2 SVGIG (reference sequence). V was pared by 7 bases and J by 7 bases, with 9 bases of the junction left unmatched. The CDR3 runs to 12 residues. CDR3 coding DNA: TGTGCCTCTCAAGCGGGAATCGGGACCCAGTACTTC. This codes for CASQAGIGTQYF. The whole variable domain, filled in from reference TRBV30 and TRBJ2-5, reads SQTIHQWPATLVQPVGSPLSLECTVEGTSNPNLYWYRQAAGRGLQLLFYSVGIGQISSEVPQNLSASRPQDRQFILSSKKLLLSDSGFYLCASQAGIGTQYFGPGTRLLVL.

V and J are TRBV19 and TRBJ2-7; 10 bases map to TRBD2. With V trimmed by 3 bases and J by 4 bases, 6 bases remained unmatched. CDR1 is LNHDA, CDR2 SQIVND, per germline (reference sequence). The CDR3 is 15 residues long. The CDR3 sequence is CASSMVLAGAYEQYF. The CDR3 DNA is TGTGCCAGTAGTATGGTGCTAGCGGGGGCTTACGAGCAGTACTTC.

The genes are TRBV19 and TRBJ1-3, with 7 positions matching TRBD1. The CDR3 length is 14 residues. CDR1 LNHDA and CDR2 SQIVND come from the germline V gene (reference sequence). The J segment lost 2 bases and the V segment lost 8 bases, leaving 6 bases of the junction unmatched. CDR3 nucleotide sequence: TGTGCCAGTCGGTACAGGGGAACTGGAAACACCATATATTTT. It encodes CASRYRGTGNTIYF.

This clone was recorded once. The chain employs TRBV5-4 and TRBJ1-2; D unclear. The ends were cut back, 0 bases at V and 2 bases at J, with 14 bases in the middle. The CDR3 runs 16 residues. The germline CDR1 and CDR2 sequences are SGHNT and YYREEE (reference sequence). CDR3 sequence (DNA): TGTGCCAGCAGCTTGGGCATAAGTACAGTAAACTATGGCTACACCTTC. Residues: CASSLGISTVNYGYTF.

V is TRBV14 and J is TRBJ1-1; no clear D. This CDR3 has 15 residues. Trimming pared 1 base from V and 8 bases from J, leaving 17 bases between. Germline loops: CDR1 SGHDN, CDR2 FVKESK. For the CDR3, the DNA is TGTGCCAGCAGCCAAGTCGCGAACAGAGCTCGAGAAGCTTTCTTT. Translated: CASSQVANRAREAFF.

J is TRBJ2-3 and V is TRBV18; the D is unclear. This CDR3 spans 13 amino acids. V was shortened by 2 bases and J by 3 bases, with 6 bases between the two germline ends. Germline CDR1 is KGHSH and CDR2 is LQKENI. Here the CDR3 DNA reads TGTGCCAGCTCACCAACCCAGACAGATACGCAGTATTTT. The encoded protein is CASSPTQTDTQYF.

The DNA of the CDR3 is TGCAGCGTTATAGCGGGAGTCCGCACAGATACGCAGTATTTT. Amino acids: CSVIAGVRTDTQYF. The genes are TRBV29-1 and TRBJ2-3; 9 bases are shared with TRBD2. This CDR3 has 14 amino acids. Germline-derived CDR1 and CDR2 are SQVTM and ANQGSEA. J was trimmed by 1 base and V by 5 bases; bases with no gene match: 4.

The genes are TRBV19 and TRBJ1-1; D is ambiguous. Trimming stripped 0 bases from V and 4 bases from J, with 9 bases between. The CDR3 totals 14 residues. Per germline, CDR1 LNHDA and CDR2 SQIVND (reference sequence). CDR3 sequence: CASSIDRWATEAFF. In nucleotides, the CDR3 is TGTGCCAGTAGTATAGACAGGTGGGCCACTGAAGCTTTCTTT.

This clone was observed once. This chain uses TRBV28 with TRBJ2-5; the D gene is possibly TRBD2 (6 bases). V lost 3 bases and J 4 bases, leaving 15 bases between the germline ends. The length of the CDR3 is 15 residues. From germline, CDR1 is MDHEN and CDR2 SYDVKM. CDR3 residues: CASSFRDSFGETQYF. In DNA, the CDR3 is TGTGCCAGCAGTTTCCGGGACTCATTTGGAGAGACCCAGTACTTC.

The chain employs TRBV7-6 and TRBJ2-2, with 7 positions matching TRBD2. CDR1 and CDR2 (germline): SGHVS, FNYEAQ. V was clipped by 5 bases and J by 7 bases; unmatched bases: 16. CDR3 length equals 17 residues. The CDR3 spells CASSDDRDYRRDGELFF. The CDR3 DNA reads TGTGCCAGCAGCGATGACCGGGACTATCGACGGGACGGGGAGCTGTTTTTT.

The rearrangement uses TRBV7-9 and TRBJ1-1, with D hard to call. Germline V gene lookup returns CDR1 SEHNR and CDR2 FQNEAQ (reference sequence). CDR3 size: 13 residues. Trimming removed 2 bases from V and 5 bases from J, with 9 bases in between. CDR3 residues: CASSLSVMTEAFF. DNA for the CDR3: TGTGCCAGCAGCTTATCAGTGATGACTGAAGCTTTCTTT.